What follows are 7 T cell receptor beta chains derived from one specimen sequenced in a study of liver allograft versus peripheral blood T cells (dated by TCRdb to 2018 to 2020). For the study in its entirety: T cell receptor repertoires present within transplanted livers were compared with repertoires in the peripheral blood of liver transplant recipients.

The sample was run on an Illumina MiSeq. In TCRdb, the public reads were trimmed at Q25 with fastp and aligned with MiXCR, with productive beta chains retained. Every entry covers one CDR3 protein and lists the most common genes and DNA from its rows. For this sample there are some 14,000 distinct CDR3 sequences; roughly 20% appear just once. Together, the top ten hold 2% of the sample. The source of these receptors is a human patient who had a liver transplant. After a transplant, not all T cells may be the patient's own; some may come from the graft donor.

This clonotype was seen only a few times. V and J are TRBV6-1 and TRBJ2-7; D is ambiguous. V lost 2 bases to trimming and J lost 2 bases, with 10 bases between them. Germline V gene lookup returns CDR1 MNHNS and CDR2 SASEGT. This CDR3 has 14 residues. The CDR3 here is CASSEPTLTYEQYF. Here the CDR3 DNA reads TGTGCCAGCAGTGAACCGACACTAACCTACGAGCAGTACTTC.

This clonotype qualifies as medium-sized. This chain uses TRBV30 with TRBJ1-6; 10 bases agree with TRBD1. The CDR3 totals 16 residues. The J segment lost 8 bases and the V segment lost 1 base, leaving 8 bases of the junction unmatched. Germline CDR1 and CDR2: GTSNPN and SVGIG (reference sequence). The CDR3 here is CAWSDTGTGVDSPLHF. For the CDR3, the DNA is TGTGCCTGGAGTGACACCGGGACAGGGGTTGATTCACCCCTCCACTTT. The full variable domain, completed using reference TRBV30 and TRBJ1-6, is SQTIHQWPATLVQPVGSPLSLECTVEGTSNPNLYWYRQAAGRGLQLLFYSVGIGQISSEVPQNLSASRPQDRQFILSSKKLLLSDSGFYLCAWSDTGTGVDSPLHFGNGTRLTVT.

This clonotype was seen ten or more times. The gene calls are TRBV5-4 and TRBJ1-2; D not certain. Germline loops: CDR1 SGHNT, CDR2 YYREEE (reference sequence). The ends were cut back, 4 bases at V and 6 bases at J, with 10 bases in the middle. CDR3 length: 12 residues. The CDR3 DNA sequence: TGTGCCAGCAGCGAAGACATTAATGGCTACACCTTC. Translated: CASSEDINGYTF. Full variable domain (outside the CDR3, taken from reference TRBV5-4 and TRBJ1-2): ETGVTQSPTHLIKTRGQQVTLRCSSQSGHNTVSWYQQALGQGPQFIFQYYREEENGRGNFPPRFSGLQFPNYSSELNVNALELDDSALYLCASSEDINGYTFGSGTRLTVV.

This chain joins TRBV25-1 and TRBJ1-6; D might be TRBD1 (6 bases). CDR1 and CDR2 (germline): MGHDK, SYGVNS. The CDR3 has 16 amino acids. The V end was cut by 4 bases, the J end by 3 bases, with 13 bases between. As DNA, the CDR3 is TGTGCCAGCAGTGTTAGGGGGGGTAACTATAATTCACCCCTCCACTTT. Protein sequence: CASSVRGGNYNSPLHF.

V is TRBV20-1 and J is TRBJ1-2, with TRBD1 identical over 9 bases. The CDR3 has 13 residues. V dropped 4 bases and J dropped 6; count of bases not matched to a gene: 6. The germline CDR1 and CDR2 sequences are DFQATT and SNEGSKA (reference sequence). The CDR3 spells CSATQGAFDGYTF. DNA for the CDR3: TGCAGTGCTACACAGGGGGCGTTTGATGGCTACACCTTC.

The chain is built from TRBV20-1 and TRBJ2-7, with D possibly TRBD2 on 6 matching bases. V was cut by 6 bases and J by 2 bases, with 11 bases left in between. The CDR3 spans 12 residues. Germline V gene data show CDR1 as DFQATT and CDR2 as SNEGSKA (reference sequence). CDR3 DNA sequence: TGCAGTGCACCTAGCGAGACCTACGAGCAGTACTTC. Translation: CSAPSETYEQYF.

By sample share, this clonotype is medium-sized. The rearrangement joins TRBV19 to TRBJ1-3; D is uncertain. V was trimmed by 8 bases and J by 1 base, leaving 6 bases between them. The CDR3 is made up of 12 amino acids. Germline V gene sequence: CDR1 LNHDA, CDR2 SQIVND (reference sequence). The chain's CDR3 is CASAPSGNTIYF. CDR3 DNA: TGTGCCAGTGCGCCGTCTGGAAACACCATATATTTT.